What follows is one TCR beta chain and its context. How the authors handled the data: From reference gene primer amplification, estimates of nucleated cell counts were derived. TCRdb's copy holds only in-frame clones and misses some; the assay was immunoSEQ multiplex PCR. The V and J calls and clone size were taken over from that table, and D and trimming were inferred from the DNA. Of roughly 200,000 clones listed, 70% to 80% are singletons. CDR3 length: 18 amino acids. CDR1 and CDR2 (germline): MGHDK, SYGVNS. Trimming removed 4 bases from V and 4 bases from J; junction bases left unmatched: 11. The data belong to a study of blood T cell repertoires in COVID-19.

Sequencing was carried out using peripheral blood. The gene calls are TRBV25-1 and TRBJ2-1; 12 bases are a match to TRBD2. The sequence derives from a man aged 45-65 years who had recovered from COVID-19. In DNA, the CDR3 is TGTGCCAGCAGTGTTGGGGCTAGCGGGAGGGCCCGGTACAATGAGCAGTTCTTC. This encodes CASSVGASGRARYNEQFF.